A single sample gave rise to the 10 T cell receptor beta chains below, sequenced in a study of beta chain features in type 1 diabetes. Their antigen targets remain unknown. What was sequenced were expressed TCRB transcripts, since all of the isolated RNA had been reverse transcribed. This table comes from immunoSEQ multiplex PCR, and its TCRdb copy is limited to in-frame clones, with some not included. Found here are 300,000 to 350,000 clones, approximately 13% of them singletons; the top ten hold 0.015%. Points from the study as a whole: Patients with Type 1 diabetes showed moderately but significantly shorter TCRB CDR3s in all four CD4+ subsets.

Sequenced input: naive CD4+ T cells from blood. The receptors come from a young woman with type 1 diabetes.

This clone appeared a few times. The CDR3 DNA sequence: TGTGCCAGCAGTTTGGTAGCTTCCTACGAGCAGTACTTC. Translating it yields CASSLVASYEQYF. This sequence joins TRBV27 and TRBJ2-7; the D is unclear. The CDR3 runs 13 residues. In germline, CDR1 is MNHEY, CDR2 SMNVEV (reference sequence). V lost 3 bases and J lost 1, with 7 bases in between.

This chain uses TRBV29-1 with TRBJ1-3; a possible D gene is TRBD1 (6 bases). The CDR3 consists of 12 residues. The V end lost 4 bases, the J end lost 3 bases, and 7 bases lay between the germline ends. Germline V CDR1 and CDR2: SQVTM, ANQGSEA. In DNA form, the CDR3 reads TGCAGCGTTGGGACAGATGGAAACACCATATATTTT. Its protein is CSVGTDGNTIYF.

V and J are TRBV11-3 and TRBJ1-1; D ambiguous. Germline CDR1 and CDR2: SGHNT and YENEEA. The CDR3 has 14 residues. Trimming removed 2 bases at V and 6 bases at J, with 13 bases between. The CDR3 sequence: CASSLRSRVPEAFF. DNA of the CDR3: TGTGCCAGCAGCTTAAGAAGTCGAGTCCCTGAAGCTTTCTTT. The full variable domain, with the rest looked up from reference TRBV11-3 and TRBJ1-1, is EAGVVQSPRYKIIEKKQPVAFWCNPISGHNTLYWYLQNLGQGPELLIRYENEEAVDDSQLPKDRFSAERLKGVDSTLKIQPAELGDSAVYLCASSLRSRVPEAFFGQGTRLTVV.

Worth noting for this clone: The sample holds other DNA sequences that translate to the same CDR3. This rearrangement joins TRBV28 to TRBJ2-2; 8 bases line up with TRBD1. Germline V CDR1 and CDR2: MDHEN, SYDVKM. V lost 4 bases and J lost 3; bases outside the gene matches: 4. This CDR3 is 15 amino acids long. The CDR3 sequence is CASSSGQGDTGELFF. CDR3 nucleotides: TGTGCCAGCAGTTCAGGACAGGGAGACACCGGGGAGCTGTTTTTT. The variable domain in full, completed from reference TRBV28 and TRBJ2-2, reads DVKVTQSSRYLVKRTGEKVFLECVQDMDHENMFWYRQDPGLGLRLIYFSYDVKMKEKGDIPEGYSVSREKKERFSLILESASTNQTSMYLCASSSGQGDTGELFFGEGSRLTVL.

This clone was observed a few times. The chain recombines TRBV21-1 with TRBJ1-2; TRBD1 is the table's D call, not checked against the DNA. TRBV21-1 is classified as a pseudogene. The CDR3 length is 16 residues. This CDR3 is CASSRITDRVDYGYTF. The CDR3 bases are TGTGCCAGCAGCAGAATTACGGACAGGGTCGACTATGGCTACACCTTC.

This clone was seen more than once but under ten times. The junction departs from germline at one end; a sequencing error may be responsible. The chain couples TRBV5-6 to TRBJ1-5; D gene ambiguous. Looked up from germline, CDR1 is SGHDT and CDR2 is YYEEEE. This CDR3 contains 13 residues. The CDR3 sequence: CASGLRPRGPQHF. For the CDR3, the DNA is TGTGCCAGCGGCTTAAGGCCGAGAGGACCCCAGCATTTT.

The V and J genes are TRBV30 and TRBJ2-5; 10 bases line up with TRBD1. The CDR3 length is 13 residues. The germline V gene encodes CDR1 GTSNPN and CDR2 SVGIG (reference sequence). With 8 bases clipped from V and 0 bases from J, the junction kept 3 bases outside the gene matches. The CDR3 sequence is CALGQGYQETQYF. The CDR3 nucleotides read TGTGCCCTGGGACAGGGGTACCAAGAGACCCAGTACTTC.

The rearrangement links TRBV30 to TRBJ2-3, with 11 bases identical to TRBD2. J lost 7 bases, V lost 0 bases, and 6 bases had no gene match. The CDR3 has 15 residues. Germline loops: CDR1 GTSNPN, CDR2 SVGIG (reference sequence). CDR3 coding DNA: TGTGCCTGGAGTGTAACGGGGACTAGCGGACATACGCAGTATTTT. Amino acids: CAWSVTGTSGHTQYF.

The J gene is TRBJ2-5, the V gene TRBV11-2; D is ambiguous. This CDR3 region has 11 residues. The V gene's germline CDR1 is SGHAT and CDR2 FQNNGV. Trimming shortened V by 5 bases and J by 3 bases, and 4 bases separated the two germline ends. CDR3 region: CASSLKETQYF. The CDR3 region has the DNA TGTGCCAGCAGCCTTAAAGAGACCCAGTACTTC.

The rearrangement links TRBV4-1 to TRBJ2-7; D may be TRBD1 (6 bases). This CDR3 is built from 15 residues. The germline CDR1 and CDR2 sequences are MGHRA and YSYEKL. Trimming stripped 1 base from V and 4 bases from J, with 14 bases between. The CDR3 nucleotides read TGCGCCAGCAGCCAAGGGACCCAGGGGCCGTACGAGCAGTACTTC. Protein sequence: CASSQGTQGPYEQYF.